The rows below give T cell receptor beta chains drawn from one sample of a study of cytomegalovirus exposure and HLA in healthy donors. Assay used: immunoSEQ multiplex PCR; TCRdb lists only in-frame clones, some missing. Found here are approximately 140,000 clones, roughly 79% of them singletons; the top ten hold around 0.7%. Sequencing was carried out using PBMCs. Receptors were obtained from a man between 18 and 29 years old in good health and CMV-seronegative. Both conserved end residues are part of each CDR3. The order of the fields is J gene, V gene, D gene, clone size, CDR3 DNA, CDR3 protein. D genes are given only for firm matches. Rows may omit the clone size; those that give it use once, few, many or a size class.

j_call: TRBJ2-2
v_call: TRBV18
d_call: -
clone_size: -
cdr3_nt: TGTGCCAGCTCACCAGGAACAGGTAGCCGCACCGGGGAGCTGTTTTTT
cdr3_aa: CASSPGTGSRTGELFF

j_call: TRBJ1-4
v_call: TRBV5-1
d_call: TRBD1
clone_size: -
cdr3_nt: TGCGCCAGCAGTCATGACAGGGGGAATGAAAAACTGTTTTTT
cdr3_aa: CASSHDRGNEKLFF

j_call: TRBJ1-1
v_call: TRBV19
d_call: -
clone_size: -
cdr3_nt: TGTGCCAGTAGTATAGATAATACTGAAGCTTTCTTT
cdr3_aa: CASSIDNTEAFF

j_call: TRBJ2-1
v_call: TRBV29-1
d_call: TRBD2
clone_size: -
cdr3_nt: TGCAGCGTTGTACGTGGGGGGGCCTACAATGAGCAGTTCTTC
cdr3_aa: CSVVRGGAYNEQFF

j_call: TRBJ2-7
v_call: TRBV7-9
d_call: -
clone_size: -
cdr3_nt: TGTGCCAGCAGCTTAGCGCGTGAGTACGAGCAGTACTTC
cdr3_aa: CASSLAREYEQYF

j_call: TRBJ1-1
v_call: TRBV9
d_call: -
clone_size: -
cdr3_nt: TGTGCCAGCAGCGTAGTAGACAGCGAAGCTTTCTTT
cdr3_aa: CASSVVDSEAFF

j_call: TRBJ2-1
v_call: TRBV6-5
d_call: TRBD1
clone_size: -
cdr3_nt: TGTGCCAGCAGTACGACAGGGGCGCGCTACAATGAGCAGTTCTTC
cdr3_aa: CASSTTGARYNEQFF

j_call: TRBJ2-4
v_call: TRBV2
d_call: -
clone_size: few
cdr3_nt: TGTGCCAGCAGGGAAACAAGAGGCGGGACCAAAAACATTCAGTACTTC
cdr3_aa: CASRETRGGTKNIQYF

j_call: TRBJ1-6
v_call: TRBV5-1
d_call: TRBD1
clone_size: -
cdr3_nt: TGCGCCAGCAGCTCCACAGGGGTTGGTGATAATTCACCCCTCCACTTT
cdr3_aa: CASSSTGVGDNSPLHF

j_call: TRBJ1-5
v_call: TRBV6-1
d_call: -
clone_size: -
cdr3_nt: TGTGCCAGCAGTGAGGAGGGTTTGGGCAATCAGCCCCAGCATTTT
cdr3_aa: CASSEEGLGNQPQHF

j_call: TRBJ1-2
v_call: TRBV4-1
d_call: -
clone_size: -
cdr3_nt: TGCGCCAGCAGCCAAGGCTCAGGGGATTCTAACTATGGCTACACCTTC
cdr3_aa: CASSQGSGDSNYGYTF

j_call: TRBJ1-1
v_call: TRBV29-1
d_call: -
clone_size: -
cdr3_nt: TGCAGCGTTCGGTGGAACACTGAAGCTTTCTTT
cdr3_aa: CSVRWNTEAFF

j_call: TRBJ1-6
v_call: TRBV27
d_call: TRBD1
clone_size: -
cdr3_nt: TGTGCCAGCAGTTTTAGCCAGGGGGTTTCACCCCTCCACTTT
cdr3_aa: CASSFSQGVSPLHF

j_call: TRBJ2-7
v_call: TRBV12-5
d_call: TRBD1
clone_size: -
cdr3_nt: TGTGCTAGTGTCAAGACAGGGGTTCGCTCCTACGAGCAGTACTTC
cdr3_aa: CASVKTGVRSYEQYF

j_call: TRBJ1-5
v_call: TRBV6-1
d_call: TRBD1
clone_size: -
cdr3_nt: TGTGCCGGACAGGGGCGCGACAATCAGCCCCAGCATTTT
cdr3_aa: CAGQGRDNQPQHF

j_call: TRBJ1-1
v_call: TRBV19
d_call: TRBD1
clone_size: -
cdr3_nt: TGTGCCAGCACACAACCGGGACAGGGGAACACTGAAGCTTTCTTT
cdr3_aa: CASTQPGQGNTEAFF

j_call: TRBJ1-2
v_call: TRBV6-5
d_call: -
clone_size: -
cdr3_nt: TGTGCCAGCAGTTACTCGAAAGCCTTTATTAACTATGGCTACACCTTC
cdr3_aa: CASSYSKAFINYGYTF

j_call: TRBJ1-1
v_call: TRBV7-6
d_call: -
clone_size: -
cdr3_nt: TGTGCCAGCAGCTCTGGGGGGATCGGCACTGAAGCTTTCTTT
cdr3_aa: CASSSGGIGTEAFF

j_call: TRBJ1-4
v_call: TRBV30
d_call: -
clone_size: few
cdr3_nt: TGTGCCTGGAGTGTATACGAAAGGACAAATGAAAAACTGTTTTTT
cdr3_aa: CAWSVYERTNEKLFF

j_call: TRBJ2-7
v_call: TRBV19
d_call: TRBD1
clone_size: -
cdr3_nt: TGTGCCAGCGGAGACAGGGGATTCCTGAATCAGGACCCGTACGAGCAGTACTTC
cdr3_aa: CASGDRGFLNQDPYEQYF

j_call: TRBJ1-6
v_call: TRBV5-8
d_call: TRBD1
clone_size: few
cdr3_nt: TGTGCCAGCAGTGCAGGGGGTCAGAATTCACCCCTCCACTTT
cdr3_aa: CASSAGGQNSPLHF

j_call: TRBJ2-7
v_call: TRBV28
d_call: TRBD1
clone_size: -
cdr3_nt: TGTGCCAGCAGTTACTCAGGGGGAAGGGCACTCGAGCAGTACTTC
cdr3_aa: CASSYSGGRALEQYF

j_call: TRBJ1-1
v_call: TRBV4-2
d_call: TRBD1
clone_size: -
cdr3_nt: TGTGCCAGCAGCCAAGGTGGGACAGGGAAGTCCACTGAAGCTTTCTTT
cdr3_aa: CASSQGGTGKSTEAFF

j_call: TRBJ2-7
v_call: TRBV9
d_call: TRBD1
clone_size: few
cdr3_nt: TGTGCCAGCAGCGTAGGTACAGGGGTCTACGAGCAGTACTTC
cdr3_aa: CASSVGTGVYEQYF

j_call: TRBJ2-1
v_call: TRBV10-2
d_call: -
clone_size: medium-sized
cdr3_nt: TGCGCCAGCAGTTCGGAGCCCAGCTCCTACAATGAGCAGTTCTTC
cdr3_aa: CASSSEPSSYNEQFF

j_call: TRBJ1-6
v_call: TRBV1
d_call: -
clone_size: -
cdr3_nt: TGCACCAGCAGCCATAAGACCCAGAGGGATTCACCCCTCCACTTT
cdr3_aa: CTSSHKTQRDSPLHF

j_call: TRBJ2-5
v_call: TRBV4-3
d_call: -
clone_size: -
cdr3_nt: TGCGCCAGCAGCCAAGATCCAGGCGTCCAAGAGACCCAGTACTTC
cdr3_aa: CASSQDPGVQETQYF

j_call: TRBJ2-2
v_call: TRBV9
d_call: -
clone_size: once
cdr3_nt: TGTGCCAGCAGCCCCCTAGAGAGAGGGGAGCTGTTTTTT
cdr3_aa: CASSPLERGELFF

j_call: TRBJ1-1
v_call: TRBV29-1
d_call: -
clone_size: once
cdr3_nt: TGCAGCGTTGTACGGTTTGAAGCTTTCTTT
cdr3_aa: CSVVRFEAFF

j_call: TRBJ2-2
v_call: TRBV15
d_call: TRBD1
clone_size: -
cdr3_nt: TGTGCCACCAGCAGAGGGGGAACCCGGGACAGGGGAGCCAGGGAGCTGTTTTTT
cdr3_aa: CATSRGGTRDRGARELFF

j_call: TRBJ2-5
v_call: TRBV28
d_call: -
clone_size: few
cdr3_nt: TGTGCCAGCAAAGATTGGGGGGTTGGGGTGAGTCAAGAGACCCAGTACTTC
cdr3_aa: CASKDWGVGVSQETQYF

j_call: TRBJ1-1
v_call: TRBV30
d_call: -
clone_size: -
cdr3_nt: TGTGCCTGGAGTGTACGGTTTTCAGGGGCGAACACTGAAGCTTTCTTT
cdr3_aa: CAWSVRFSGANTEAFF

j_call: TRBJ1-1
v_call: TRBV9
d_call: TRBD1
clone_size: -
cdr3_nt: TGTGCCAGCAGCTTCCGGGACAGGCGGCGGGACACTGAAGCTTTCTTT
cdr3_aa: CASSFRDRRRDTEAFF

j_call: TRBJ2-1
v_call: TRBV14
d_call: -
clone_size: -
cdr3_nt: TGTGCCAGCAGCCGAATATTCGAGGGATCCTACAATGAGCAGTTCTTC
cdr3_aa: CASSRIFEGSYNEQFF

j_call: TRBJ1-5
v_call: TRBV6-5
d_call: -
clone_size: -
cdr3_nt: TGTGCCAGCAGAAGTACAGGTAGCAATCAGCCCCAGCATTTT
cdr3_aa: CASRSTGSNQPQHF

j_call: TRBJ2-3
v_call: TRBV6-4
d_call: -
clone_size: -
cdr3_nt: TGTGCCAGCAGTGGGGGCCCTAGCACAGATACGCAGTATTTT
cdr3_aa: CASSGGPSTDTQYF

j_call: TRBJ2-3
v_call: TRBV9
d_call: -
clone_size: -
cdr3_nt: TGTGCCAGCAGCCCCAACACAGATACGCAGTATTTT
cdr3_aa: CASSPNTDTQYF

j_call: TRBJ2-1
v_call: TRBV6-1
d_call: -
clone_size: -
cdr3_nt: TGTGCCAGCAGTGAACTAGCTAACAATGAGCAGTTCTTC
cdr3_aa: CASSELANNEQFF

j_call: TRBJ2-1
v_call: TRBV9
d_call: TRBD1
clone_size: -
cdr3_nt: TGTGCCAGCAGCGTAGTGGACAGGGCCGGGAGCTCCTACAATGAGCAGTTCTTC
cdr3_aa: CASSVVDRAGSSYNEQFF

j_call: TRBJ1-6
v_call: TRBV4-3
d_call: TRBD1
clone_size: -
cdr3_nt: TGCGCCAGCAGCCAACAACCGGGACAGGGGAATTCACCCCTCCACTTT
cdr3_aa: CASSQQPGQGNSPLHF

j_call: TRBJ2-4
v_call: TRBV2
d_call: -
clone_size: few
cdr3_nt: TGTGCCAGCCGGGTTGAGGGAACTAGAAACATTCAGTACTTC
cdr3_aa: CASRVEGTRNIQYF

j_call: TRBJ1-1
v_call: TRBV9
d_call: -
clone_size: -
cdr3_nt: TGTGCCAGCAGCTTACAGGACACTGAAGCTTTCTTT
cdr3_aa: CASSLQDTEAFF

j_call: TRBJ2-5
v_call: TRBV5-6
d_call: TRBD1
clone_size: -
cdr3_nt: TGTGCCAGCAGCTCACAGGGGCGGGAGACCCAGTACTTC
cdr3_aa: CASSSQGRETQYF

j_call: TRBJ2-5
v_call: TRBV6-1
d_call: TRBD2
clone_size: -
cdr3_nt: TGTGCCAGCAGGGTCCGGGGGGGCAGAGAGACCCAGTACTTC
cdr3_aa: CASRVRGGRETQYF

j_call: TRBJ1-1
v_call: TRBV9
d_call: -
clone_size: -
cdr3_nt: TGTGCCAGCAGCTCCCGTATCGGACAGAACCTTAGAATGAACACTGAAGCTTTCTTT
cdr3_aa: CASSSRIGQNLRMNTEAFF

j_call: TRBJ2-5
v_call: TRBV4-3
d_call: TRBD1
clone_size: -
cdr3_nt: TGCGCCAGCAGCCAGAACCCCTTCGGCAGGGGGCGAGAGACCCAGTACTTC
cdr3_aa: CASSQNPFGRGRETQYF

j_call: TRBJ2-7
v_call: TRBV6-5
d_call: TRBD1
clone_size: -
cdr3_nt: TGTGCCAGCAGGCCCGCAGACAGGGATTTGGGTGAGCAGTACTTC
cdr3_aa: CASRPADRDLGEQYF

j_call: TRBJ2-7
v_call: TRBV7-9
d_call: -
clone_size: -
cdr3_nt: TGTTCCAGCAGTCAGTCAAGCTACGAGCAGTACTTC
cdr3_aa: CSSSQSSYEQYF

j_call: TRBJ2-3
v_call: TRBV30
d_call: -
clone_size: few
cdr3_nt: TGTGCCTGGAGTGAGGTAGGAGGTACGCAGTATTTT
cdr3_aa: CAWSEVGGTQYF

j_call: TRBJ1-3
v_call: TRBV4-1
d_call: -
clone_size: -
cdr3_nt: TGCGCCAGCAGCACACGTCAGGGTCTCGACTCTGGAAACACCATATATTTT
cdr3_aa: CASSTRQGLDSGNTIYF

j_call: TRBJ2-6
v_call: TRBV6-4
d_call: TRBD2
clone_size: -
cdr3_nt: TGTGCCAGCAGTGAGCGGGGGGGCTCTGGGGCCAACGTCCTGACTTTC
cdr3_aa: CASSERGGSGANVLTF

j_call: TRBJ2-7
v_call: TRBV2
d_call: TRBD2
clone_size: -
cdr3_nt: TGTGCCAGCAGTTCACTAGCGGGGGGTTACGAGCAGTACTTC
cdr3_aa: CASSSLAGGYEQYF

j_call: TRBJ2-3
v_call: TRBV2
d_call: TRBD2
clone_size: -
cdr3_nt: TGTGCCACCCGGAGGCGCCGGGGGGTAGGTTGGACAGATACGCAGTATTTT
cdr3_aa: CATRRRRGVGWTDTQYF